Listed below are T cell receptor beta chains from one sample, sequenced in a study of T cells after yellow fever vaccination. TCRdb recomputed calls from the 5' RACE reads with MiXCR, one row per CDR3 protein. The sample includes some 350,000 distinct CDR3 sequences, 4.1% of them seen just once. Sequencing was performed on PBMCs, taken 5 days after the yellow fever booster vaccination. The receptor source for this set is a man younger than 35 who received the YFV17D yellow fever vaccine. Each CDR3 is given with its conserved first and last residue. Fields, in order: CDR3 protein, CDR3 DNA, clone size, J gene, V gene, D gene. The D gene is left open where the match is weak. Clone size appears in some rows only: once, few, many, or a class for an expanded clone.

CASSFRDTIYNEQFF | TGTGCCAGCAGCTTCAGGGACACCATCTACAATGAGCAGTTCTTC | few | TRBJ2-1 | TRBV5-5 | -
CASSLPAPPGTQYF | TGTGCCAGCAGTTTACCCGCACCCCCGGGTACGCAGTATTTT | many | TRBJ2-3 | TRBV12-3/TRBV12-4 | -
CASSGASSGTDTQYF | TGCGCCAGCAGCGGCGCGTCTAGCGGGACAGATACGCAGTATTTT | - | TRBJ2-3 | TRBV5-1 | TRBD2
CASSLESGTGTEQYF | TGTGCCAGCAGCCTCGAGTCCGGGACAGGGACCGAGCAGTACTTC | many | TRBJ2-7 | TRBV7-2 | TRBD1
CASSPATSGGNNEQFF | TGTGCCAGCAGCCCTGCGACTAGCGGGGGGAACAATGAGCAGTTCTTC | few | TRBJ2-1 | TRBV5-6 | TRBD2
CASGSEGAVNTGELFF | TGTGCTAGTGGTTCCGAGGGGGCAGTGAACACCGGGGAGCTGTTTTTT | few | TRBJ2-2 | TRBV12-5 | TRBD1
CASSEHMGWDTQYF | TGTGCCAGCAGTGAACATATGGGCTGGGATACGCAGTATTTT | many | TRBJ2-3 | TRBV25-1 | -
CAWSVLTGVLATNEKLFF | TGTGCCTGGAGTGTTCTGACAGGGGTACTTGCAACTAATGAAAAACTGTTTTTT | - | TRBJ1-4 | TRBV30 | TRBD1
CASSQGQFTGELFF | TGCGCCAGCAGCCAAGGGCAGTTCACCGGGGAGCTGTTTTTT | few | TRBJ2-2 | TRBV4-1 | -
CASSPGESGANVLTF | TGCGCCAGCAGCCCAGGAGAATCTGGGGCCAACGTCCTGACTTTC | many | TRBJ2-6 | TRBV5-1 | -
CAWVIFGGTEQFF | TGTGCCTGGGTAATATTCGGCGGGACGGAGCAGTTCTTC | few | TRBJ2-1 | TRBV30 | -
CASSPPHTGELFF | TGTGCCAGCAGTCCGCCGCACACCGGGGAGCTGTTTTTT | few | TRBJ2-2 | TRBV28 | -
CSVYRSLDTEAFF | TGCAGCGTTTACAGGTCTTTGGACACTGAAGCTTTCTTT | - | TRBJ1-1 | TRBV29-1 | -
CATSDHAGLGYTF | TGTGCCACCAGTGATCATGCGGGCCTTGGCTACACCTTC | few | TRBJ1-2 | TRBV24-1 | -
CASSPYSRTDTQYF | TGTGCCAGCAGCCCGTATAGCCGCACAGATACGCAGTATTTT | few | TRBJ2-3 | TRBV7-2 | -
CSAEILSVPYGYTF | TGCAGTGCCGAAATTTTATCTGTACCCTATGGCTACACCTTC | - | TRBJ1-2 | TRBV20-1 | -
CASSSRLGPQDTQYF | TGTGCCAGCAGCTCCCGACTCGGGCCCCAAGATACGCAGTATTTT | few | TRBJ2-3 | TRBV9 | -
CASGSMDRETQYF | TGTGCTAGTGGTTCGATGGACCGGGAGACCCAGTACTTC | few | TRBJ2-5 | TRBV12-5 | -
CACHESSKNIQYF | TGTGCCTGTCATGAGTCATCCAAAAACATTCAGTACTTC | many | TRBJ2-4 | TRBV6-2/TRBV6-3 | -
CASSLDRPAGGPDQETQYF | TGTGCCAGCAGCTTAGATCGCCCAGCGGGGGGGCCGGACCAAGAGACCCAGTACTTC | few | TRBJ2-5 | TRBV11-2 | TRBD2
CASSYQGLGQPQHF | TGTGCCAGCAGTTACCAGGGGTTAGGGCAGCCCCAGCATTTT | - | TRBJ1-5 | TRBV6-5 | -
CASSPHGNTEAFF | TGCGCCAGCAGCCCTCATGGGAACACTGAAGCTTTCTTT | many | TRBJ1-1 | TRBV5-1 | -
CASSPRPQGVNTEAFF | TGTGCCAGCAGCCCCAGACCCCAGGGGGTGAACACTGAAGCTTTCTTT | many | TRBJ1-1 | TRBV7-2 | TRBD1
CASSLGPGGNLQETQYF | TGTGCCAGCAGCTTAGGCCCAGGGGGCAACCTCCAAGAGACCCAGTACTTC | many | TRBJ2-5 | TRBV7-6 | TRBD1